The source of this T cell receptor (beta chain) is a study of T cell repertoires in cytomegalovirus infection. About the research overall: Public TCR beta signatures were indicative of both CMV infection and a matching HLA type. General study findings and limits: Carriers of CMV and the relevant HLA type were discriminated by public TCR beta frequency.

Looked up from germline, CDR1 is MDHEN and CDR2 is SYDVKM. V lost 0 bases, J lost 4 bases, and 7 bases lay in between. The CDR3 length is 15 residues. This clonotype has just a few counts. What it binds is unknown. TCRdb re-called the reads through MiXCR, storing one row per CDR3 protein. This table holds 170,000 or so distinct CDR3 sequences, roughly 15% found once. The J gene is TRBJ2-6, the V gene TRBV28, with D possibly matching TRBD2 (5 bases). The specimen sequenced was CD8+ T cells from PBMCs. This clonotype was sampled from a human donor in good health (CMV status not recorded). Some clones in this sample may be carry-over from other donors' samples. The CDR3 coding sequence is TGTGCCAGCAGTTTATGGGGAGAGGGGGCCAACGTCCTGACTTTC. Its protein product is CASSLWGEGANVLTF. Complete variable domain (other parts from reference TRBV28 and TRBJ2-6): DVKVTQSSRYLVKRTGEKVFLECVQDMDHENMFWYRQDPGLGLRLIYFSYDVKMKEKGDIPEGYSVSREKKERFSLILESASTNQTSMYLCASSLWGEGANVLTFGAGSRLTVL.